These 21 T cell receptor beta chains were all obtained from the same sample, sequenced in a study of blood T cells in healthy people across ages (dated by TCRdb to 2013 to 2016). Library generation was performed with 5' RACE. Instrument on record: Illumina HiSeq 2500. A second roughly 6 to 12 cycle PCR used a sample-barcoded 5' primer and a J-beta primer mix. The public reads were run again by TCRdb, first through fastp at Q25 and then through MiXCR, and only productive beta chains were kept. Records with the same CDR3 protein are collapsed into one entry carrying the most frequent genes and DNA. A total of about 780,000 distinct CDR3 sequences appear in this sample, roughly 60% of them only once. Approximately 30% of the sample is held by the ten biggest clonotypes. The specimen sequenced was blood. The receptors come from a man in his thirties or forties in good health.

This sequence joins TRBV6-6 and TRBJ1-2; TRBD1 might be the D (5 bases). Germline CDR1 is MNHNY and CDR2 is SVGAGI (reference sequence). The CDR3 runs 15 residues. The V and J ends lost 4 bases and 5 bases respectively, with 17 bases between them. The CDR3 loop reads CASSSQGVGSYGYTF. The DNA of the CDR3 is TGTGCCAGCAGTTCACAAGGGGTCGGGTCTTATGGCTACACCTTC.

This clonotype was observed a handful of times. CDR3 amino acids: CASSRRGGEGGEQFF. DNA for the CDR3: TGTGCCAGCAGCCGCCGCGGAGGGGAAGGGGGTGAGCAGTTCTTC. The rearrangement links TRBV3-1 to TRBJ2-1; D possibly uses TRBD1 or TRBD2 (6 bases each). V lost 4 bases to trimming and J lost 9 bases, with 19 bases between them. There are 15 residues in the CDR3. Germline CDR1 and CDR2: LGHDT and YNNKEL (reference sequence).

The chain carries TRBV12-3 or TRBV12-4 and TRBJ2-5, with a tentative D call TRBD1 (5 bases). The J call may be wrong; the DNA end is better matched by TRBJ2-7. The CDR3 length is 14 residues. The CDR3 DNA reads as TGTGCCAGCAGTTTAGTCCCAGGGCGGTACGAGCAGTACTTC. Its translation: CASSLVPGRYEQYF.

This chain joins TRBV15 and TRBJ2-3; D might be TRBD2 (7 bases). Germline CDR1 LNHNV, CDR2 YYDKDF (reference sequence). The CDR3 is 15 amino acids. V was clipped by 5 bases and J by 2 bases, with 14 bases between them. In DNA form, the CDR3 reads TGTGCCACCAGCTGGCGGGGGCCACCCACAGATACGCAGTATTTT. Its protein is CATSWRGPPTDTQYF.

This chain uses TRBV10-3 with TRBJ1-2; no reliable D call. V dropped 0 bases and J dropped 1 base, with 9 bases sitting between them. Germline CDR1 is ENHRY and CDR2 is SYGVKD. This CDR3 has 15 amino acids. CDR3 coding DNA: TGTGCCATCAGTGAGTCGACCAGGAATAACTATGGCTACACCTTC. This encodes CAISESTRNNYGYTF.

This clonotype was recorded a few times. The V gene is TRBV7-2, the J gene TRBJ2-3; 7 nucleotides align to TRBD1. Unmatched junction bases numbered 7, after V lost 3 bases and J lost 4 bases. Germline CDR1 SGHTA, CDR2 FQGNSA. The CDR3 has 15 residues. The CDR3 loop is CASSLLTGRADTQYF. CDR3 in DNA: TGTGCCAGCAGCTTGCTGACAGGGAGAGCAGATACGCAGTATTTT.

The chain is built from TRBV6-2 or TRBV6-3 and TRBJ1-1; D not resolved. CDR1 is MNHEY, CDR2 SVGEGT, per germline. CDR3 length equals 13 residues. V lost 3 bases to trimming and J lost 0 bases, with 5 bases between them. As DNA, the CDR3 is TGTGCCAGCAGTTATAACCTGAACACTGAAGCTTTCTTT. As protein: CASSYNLNTEAFF.

The rearrangement uses TRBV29-1 and TRBJ2-4; D not certain. The end of the DNA aligns better with TRBJ2-7, so the J call may be wrong. Germline-derived CDR1 and CDR2 are SQVTM and ANQGSEA. This CDR3 is 12 amino acids long. CDR3: CSVGTGWYEQYF. For the CDR3, the DNA is TGCAGCGTTGGAACCGGATGGTACGAGCAGTACTTC.

This clonotype showed up just a few times. The chain couples TRBV29-1 to TRBJ1-5; perhaps TRBD1 as D (5 bases). Trimming took off 3 bases at V and 1 base at J, with 7 bases between the two ends. This CDR3 comprises 13 residues. Germline lookup yields CDR1 SQVTM and CDR2 ANQGSEA. The CDR3 region is CSVEEGSNQPQHF. The CDR3 DNA reads TGCAGCGTTGAGGAGGGGAGCAATCAGCCCCAGCATTTT.

The V and J genes are TRBV9 and TRBJ2-1, with 7 bases fitting TRBD2. The CDR3 has 15 amino acids. J lost 7 bases, V lost 2 bases, and 9 bases had no gene match. Per germline, CDR1 SGDLS and CDR2 YYNGEE. The CDR3 loop is CASSVFGGDGNEQFF. CDR3 coding DNA: TGTGCCAGCAGCGTTTTTGGGGGGGACGGGAATGAGCAGTTCTTC.

The chain uses TRBV5-1 and TRBJ2-7; 9 bases fit TRBD1. Germline V lookup: CDR1 SGHRS, CDR2 YFSETQ. This CDR3 is 12 amino acids long. With V trimmed by 7 bases and J by 2 bases, 1 base remained unmatched. The CDR3 reads CASGQGTYEQYF. The CDR3 region has the DNA TGCGCCAGCGGACAGGGGACCTACGAGCAGTACTTC.

This chain uses TRBV6-6 with TRBJ2-5, with TRBD2 matching 7 bases. The J call is in doubt because the DNA end fits TRBJ2-7 better. The CDR3 contains 15 residues. Per the germline V gene, CDR1 is MNHNY and CDR2 is SVGAGI (reference sequence). CDR3 loop: CASSPSGGNRLEQYF. The DNA for the CDR3 is TGTGCCAGCAGCCCTAGCGGAGGCAACAGGCTCGAGCAGTACTTC.

The chain recombines TRBV4-3 with TRBJ2-7; a weak D match, TRBD2 (6 bases). Between the trimmed V and J ends, which lost 0 bases and 3 bases, there was a span of 9 bases. Germline assignment: CDR1 LGHNA and CDR2 YSLEER. The CDR3 runs to 14 residues. This chain's CDR3 is CASSQEGGLYEQYF. The DNA of the CDR3 is TGCGCCAGCAGCCAAGAGGGGGGACTCTACGAGCAGTACTTC.

This clonotype was detected a few times. The chain recombines TRBV5-5 with TRBJ2-7; D not resolved. Germline V gene sequence: CDR1 SGHKS, CDR2 YYEKEE (reference sequence). V was trimmed by 2 bases and J by 8 bases, leaving 17 bases between them. CDR3 size: 14 residues. The CDR3 spells CASSLAGGEEKQYF. Here the CDR3 DNA reads TGTGCCAGCAGCTTAGCTGGCGGCGAGGAAAAGCAGTACTTC. The full variable domain, its missing parts supplied by reference TRBV5-5 and TRBJ2-7, is DAGVTQSPTHLIKTRGQQVTLRCSPISGHKSVSWYQQVLGQGPQFIFQYYEKEERGRGNFPDRFSARQFPNYSSELNVNALLLGDSALYLCASSLAGGEEKQYFGPGTRLTVT.

The chain recombines TRBV6-5 with TRBJ2-1, with TRBD1 identical over 8 bases. The V gene end was trimmed by 6 bases and the J gene end by 3 bases; junction bases not matched to a gene: 4. The CDR3 is 14 amino acids. Germline-derived CDR1 and CDR2 are MNHEY and SVGAGI. The CDR3 spells CASSRTGIYNEQFF. The CDR3 DNA follows: TGTGCCAGCAGCAGGACAGGGATCTACAATGAGCAGTTCTTC.

The chain joins TRBV3-1 to TRBJ2-1; D may correspond to TRBD1 or TRBD2 (6 bases each). The CDR3 runs 16 residues. V shed 0 bases and J shed 2 bases, with 11 bases lying between them. Per germline, CDR1 LGHDT and CDR2 YNNKEL (reference sequence). The CDR3 bases are TGTGCCAGCAGCCAAGAGGGGGGCTTCCCCTACAATGAGCAGTTCTTC. Its translation is CASSQEGGFPYNEQFF.

The rearrangement joins TRBV29-1 to TRBJ2-5; the match to TRBD2 covers 9 bases. After removal of 4 bases from V and 11 bases from J, the junction contained 11 bases not matched to a gene. Germline CDR1 reads SQVTM; CDR2 reads ANQGSEA. CDR3 length: 13 residues. This chain's CDR3 is CSVALTSGREQYF. In nucleotides, the CDR3 is TGCAGCGTTGCACTGACTAGCGGTCGTGAGCAGTACTTC.

V usage is TRBV15 and J usage is TRBJ2-3; TRBD2 might be the D (5 bases). The ends were cut back, 2 bases at V and 1 base at J, with 10 bases in the middle. The CDR3 runs to 15 residues. Germline CDR1 LNHNV, CDR2 YYDKDF (reference sequence). The CDR3 loop reads CATSRLPAGTDTQYF. CDR3 DNA sequence: TGTGCCACCAGCAGATTACCAGCGGGCACAGATACGCAGTATTTT.

The chain is built from TRBV6-2 or TRBV6-3 and TRBJ2-5; D possibly corresponds to TRBD1 (5 bases). The germline gives CDR1 MNHEY, CDR2 SVGEGT. V lost 5 bases to trimming and J lost 5 bases, with 12 bases between them. The CDR3 runs to 13 residues. CDR3 in DNA: TGTGCCAGCAGTCTGCAAAACAGGGAGACCCAGTACTTC. Protein product: CASSLQNRETQYF.

The chain employs TRBV15 and TRBJ2-3, with 9 bases that match TRBD2. The length of the CDR3 is 16 residues. Germline assignment: CDR1 LNHNV and CDR2 YYDKDF (reference sequence). J lost 5 bases, V lost 0 bases, and 6 bases had no gene match. The DNA of the CDR3 is TGTGCCACCAGCAGAGATCCAGCGGGGGGAGTAGATACGCAGTATTTT. This sequence encodes CATSRDPAGGVDTQYF. Full variable domain (missing parts from reference TRBV15 and TRBJ2-3): DAMVIQNPRYQVTQFGKPVTLSCSQTLNHNVMYWYQQKSSQAPKLLFHYYDKDFNNEADTPDNFQSRRPNTSFCFLDIRSPGLGDTAMYLCATSRDPAGGVDTQYFGPGTRLTVL.

A few counts support this clonotype. The gene calls are TRBV9 and TRBJ2-5; D not resolved. This CDR3 is built from 13 residues. The germline V gene encodes CDR1 SGDLS and CDR2 YYNGEE. Trimming took off 2 bases at V and 5 bases at J, with 10 bases between the two ends. The CDR3 sequence: CASSVDSVETQYF. The CDR3 DNA follows: TGTGCCAGCAGCGTTGACTCGGTTGAGACCCAGTACTTC.